This T cell receptor beta chain was profiled in a study of blood T cells in healthy people across ages (dated by TCRdb to the mid-2010s). With respect to the entire study: Template switching captured roughly one uniquely barcoded TCR beta cDNA molecule per two T cells in model experiments. Age-related changes in TCR beta repertoire diversity were measured in the study by deep sequencing normalized with unique cDNA molecular identifiers. The donors were divided into four age groups: young (average around 16 years), middle-aged (about 39), aged (approximately 59) and long-lived (more than 75). To avoid experimental bias, donors of different ages were randomly spread across the sequencing lanes. For two donors (one aged 18 to 29 and one aged 80 or older), the study analyzed two additional independent replicas of 1 million unique cDNA reads from the same blood draw.

General study outcomes and caveats: As age increased, observed TCR beta diversity per million T cells dropped in a roughly linear way, and a significant reduction was already evident by age around 41. Bulk unsorted PBMC profiling prevented conclusive comparison of naive and antigen-experienced compartments. Total diversity estimates from one million sequenced T cells were considered lower bounds and underestimates. The CMV infection status of donors was not known, potentially confounding age-related changes in expanded clonotypes. The percentage of naive T cells measured by flow cytometry correlated strongly with observed TCR beta diversity. Compared with the aged group, the long-lived group had more naive CD4+ T cells, fewer expanded clones and increased TCR diversity, suggesting age selection.

As encoded in the germline V gene (reference sequence), CDR1 is MNHNY while CDR2 is SVGAGI. The CDR3 spans 15 residues, from the cysteine through the phenylalanine. Only the CDR3 portion is preserved as DNA: 45 bases, with reading frame beginning at the first base. The donors were 40 or so Caucasian individuals from Russia, aged roughly 6 to 95 years, who were systemically healthy. Each donor gave ten milliliters of peripheral blood, collected into EDTA-treated Vacutainer tubes. Ficoll-Paque density-gradient centrifugation was used to isolate PBMCs, with at least 6.5 million per sample. Total RNA, at least 6 micrograms per sample, was extracted from PBMCs with Trizol reagent. Naive CD45RAhigh/CD27high T cell percentages were measured by flow cytometry on a PBMC aliquot from every donor. Libraries came from 5' RACE. A second PCR of roughly 7 to 11 cycles was performed with a sample-barcoded 5' primer and a J-beta primer mix. Each TCR beta cDNA molecule received a unique molecular identifier from a template-switch 5' adaptor carrying 12 random nucleotides. At least 3 million CDR3-containing paired-end reads were obtained from each sample. First-strand cDNA was synthesized from all RNA with the Mint cDNA synthesis kit, primed by a TRBC-specific oligonucleotide. After uracil-DNA glycosylase treatment, a first 18-cycle PCR used universal primers M1SS and BC2_uni_R on all cDNA. As for the authors' bioinformatics: For normalization, 1 million high-quality reads, each with a distinct molecular identifier, were randomly selected from each sample. Reads with shared molecular identifiers were discarded instead of being binned into consensus sequences. MiTCR, run with a Q25 quality threshold and the strictest error-elimination algorithm, handled CDR3 identification, clonotype clustering and error correction. A nonparametric unseen species model with Euler transformation was used to estimate a lower bound on total TCR beta diversity. In TCRdb, the public reads were trimmed at Q25 with fastp and aligned with MiXCR, with productive beta chains retained. Entries that share a CDR3 protein sequence are merged under the most common genes and DNA. It is TCRdb's table, rather than the study itself, that gives the V and J calls and clone size. The sample table records 1.8 million or so distinct CDR3 sequences; 39% of these occur just once. The top ten clones comprise 20% to 25% of the sample.

A remark on this clonotype: No cognate antigen has been identified for it. Germline and junction disagree at one end, which may indicate a read error.

This clonotype originated in a human donor in good health. The sample taken for sequencing was blood. The chain is encoded by TRBV6-6 joined to TRBJ2-6; a tentative D match to TRBD1 spans 6 bases. The nucleotide sequence is TGTGCCGCCCACAGGGTGCCCTCTGGGGCCAACGTCCCGACTTTC. Translation gives CAAHRVPSGANVPTF.